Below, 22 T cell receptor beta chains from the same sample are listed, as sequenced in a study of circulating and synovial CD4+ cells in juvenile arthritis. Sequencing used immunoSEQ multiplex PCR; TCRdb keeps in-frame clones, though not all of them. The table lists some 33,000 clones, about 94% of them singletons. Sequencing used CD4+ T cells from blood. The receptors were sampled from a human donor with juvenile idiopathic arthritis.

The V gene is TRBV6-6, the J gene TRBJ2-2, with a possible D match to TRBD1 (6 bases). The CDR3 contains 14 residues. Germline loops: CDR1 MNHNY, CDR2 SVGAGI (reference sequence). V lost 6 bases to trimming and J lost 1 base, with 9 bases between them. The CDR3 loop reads CASSLTGNTGELFF. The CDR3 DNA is TGTGCCAGCAGCCTGACAGGGAACACCGGGGAGCTGTTTTTT.

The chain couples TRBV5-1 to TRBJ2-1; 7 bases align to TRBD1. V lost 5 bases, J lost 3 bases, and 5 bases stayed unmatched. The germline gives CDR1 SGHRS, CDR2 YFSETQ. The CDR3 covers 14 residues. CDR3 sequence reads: CASSEGADYNEQFF. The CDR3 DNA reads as TGCGCCAGCAGTGAGGGGGCCGACTACAATGAGCAGTTCTTC. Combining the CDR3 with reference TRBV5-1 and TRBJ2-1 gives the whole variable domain KAGVTQTPRYLIKTRGQQVTLSCSPISGHRSVSWYQQTPGQGLQFLFEYFSETQRNKGNFPGRFSGRQFSNSRSEMNVSTLELGDSALYLCASSEGADYNEQFFGPGTRLTVL.

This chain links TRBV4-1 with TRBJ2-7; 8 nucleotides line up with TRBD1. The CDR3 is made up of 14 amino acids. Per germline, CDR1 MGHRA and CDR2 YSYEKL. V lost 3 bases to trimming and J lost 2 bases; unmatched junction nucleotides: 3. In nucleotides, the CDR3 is TGCGCCAGCAGCCACGGGACAGGAGCCTACGAGCAGTACTTC. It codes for CASSHGTGAYEQYF.

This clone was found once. The CDR3 is CASSLAPPNYEQYF. CDR3 in DNA: TGCGCCAGCAGCTTGGCCCCTCCTAATTACGAGCAGTACTTC. This chain joins TRBV5-1 and TRBJ2-7; no firm D call. CDR3 length equals 14 residues. With 0 bases removed from V and 4 bases from J, the gap between germline ends came to 11 bases. Germline assignment: CDR1 SGHRS and CDR2 YFSETQ.

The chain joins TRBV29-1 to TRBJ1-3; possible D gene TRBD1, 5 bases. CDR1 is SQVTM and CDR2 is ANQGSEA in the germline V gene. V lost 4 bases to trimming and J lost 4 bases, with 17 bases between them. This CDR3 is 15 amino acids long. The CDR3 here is CSVAPQGRSGNTIYF. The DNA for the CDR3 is TGCAGCGTTGCCCCCCAGGGCCGCTCCGGAAACACCATATATTTT.

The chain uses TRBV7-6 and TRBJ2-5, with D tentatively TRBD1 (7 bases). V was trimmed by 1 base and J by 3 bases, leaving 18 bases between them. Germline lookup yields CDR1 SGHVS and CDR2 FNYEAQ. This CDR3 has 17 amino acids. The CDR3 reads CASSLGARGDGKETQYF. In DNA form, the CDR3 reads TGTGCCAGCAGCTTAGGGGCCAGGGGGGATGGAAAAGAGACCCAGTACTTC.

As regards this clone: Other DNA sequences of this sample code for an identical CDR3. For the CDR3, the DNA is TGTGCCAGCAGCGTAGAGGAGCGGCCCCAAGAGACCCAGTACTTC. It yields the protein CASSVEERPQETQYF. The chain carries TRBV9 and TRBJ2-5, with D possibly TRBD2 on 5 matching bases. CDR3 length: 15 residues. V was cut by 0 bases and J by 1 base, with 10 bases left in between. Germline-derived CDR1 and CDR2 are SGDLS and YYNGEE.

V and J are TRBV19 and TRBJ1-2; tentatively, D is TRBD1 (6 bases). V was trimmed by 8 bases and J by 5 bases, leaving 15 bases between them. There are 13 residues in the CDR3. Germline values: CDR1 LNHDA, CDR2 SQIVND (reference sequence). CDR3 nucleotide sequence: TGTGCCAGTGCACAGGGTCGCCGATATGGCTACACCTTC. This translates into CASAQGRRYGYTF.

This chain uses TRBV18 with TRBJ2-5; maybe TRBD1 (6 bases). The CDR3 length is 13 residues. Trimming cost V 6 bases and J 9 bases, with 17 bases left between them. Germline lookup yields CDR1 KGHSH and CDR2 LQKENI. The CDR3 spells CASSQTGALSQYF. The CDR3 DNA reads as TGTGCCAGCTCGCAGACAGGCGCGTTGTCCCAGTACTTC.

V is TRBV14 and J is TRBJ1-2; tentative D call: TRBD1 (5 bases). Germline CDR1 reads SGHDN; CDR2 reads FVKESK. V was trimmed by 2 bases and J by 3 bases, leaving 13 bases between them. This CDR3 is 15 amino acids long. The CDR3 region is CASSQQGEKDYGYTF. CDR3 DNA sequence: TGTGCCAGCAGCCAACAGGGTGAGAAAGACTATGGCTACACCTTC. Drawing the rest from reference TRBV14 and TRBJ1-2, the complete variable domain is EAGVTQFPSHSVIEKGQTVTLRCDPISGHDNLYWYRRVMGKEIKFLLHFVKESKQDESGMPNNRFLAERTGGTYSTLKVQPAELEDSGVYFCASSQQGEKDYGYTFGSGTRLTVV.

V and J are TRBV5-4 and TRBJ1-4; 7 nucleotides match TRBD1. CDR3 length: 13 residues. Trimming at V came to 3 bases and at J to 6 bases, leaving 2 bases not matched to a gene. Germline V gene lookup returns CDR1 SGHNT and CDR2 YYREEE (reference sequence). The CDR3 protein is CASSWGTDEKLFF. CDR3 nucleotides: TGTGCCAGCAGCTGGGGGACAGATGAAAAACTGTTTTTT.

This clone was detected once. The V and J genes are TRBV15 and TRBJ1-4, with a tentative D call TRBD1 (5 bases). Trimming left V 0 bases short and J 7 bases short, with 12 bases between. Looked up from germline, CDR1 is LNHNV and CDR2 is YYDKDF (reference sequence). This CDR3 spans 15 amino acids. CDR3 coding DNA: TGTGCCACCAGCAGAGATGGGTGGCAGGGTGAAAAACTGTTTTTT. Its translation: CATSRDGWQGEKLFF.

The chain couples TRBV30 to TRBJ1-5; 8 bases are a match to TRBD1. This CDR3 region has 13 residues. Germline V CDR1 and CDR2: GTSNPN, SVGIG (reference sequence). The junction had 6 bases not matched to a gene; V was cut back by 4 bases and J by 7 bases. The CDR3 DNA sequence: TGTGCCTGGACAGGGGGCGGAGGGCAGCCCCAGCATTTT. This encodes CAWTGGGGQPQHF.

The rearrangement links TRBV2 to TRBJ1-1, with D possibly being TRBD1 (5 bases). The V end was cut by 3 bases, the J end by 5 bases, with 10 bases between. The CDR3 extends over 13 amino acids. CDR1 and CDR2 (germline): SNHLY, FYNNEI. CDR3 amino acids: CASSEEGSTEAFF. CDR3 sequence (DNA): TGTGCCAGCAGTGAGGAGGGGTCAACTGAAGCTTTCTTT.

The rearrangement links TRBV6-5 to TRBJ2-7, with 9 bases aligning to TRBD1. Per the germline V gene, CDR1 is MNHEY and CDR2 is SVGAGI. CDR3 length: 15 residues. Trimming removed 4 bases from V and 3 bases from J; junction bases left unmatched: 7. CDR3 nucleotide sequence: TGTGCCAGCAGTTCCGGACAGGGGATATTCTACGAGCAGTACTTC. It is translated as CASSSGQGIFYEQYF.

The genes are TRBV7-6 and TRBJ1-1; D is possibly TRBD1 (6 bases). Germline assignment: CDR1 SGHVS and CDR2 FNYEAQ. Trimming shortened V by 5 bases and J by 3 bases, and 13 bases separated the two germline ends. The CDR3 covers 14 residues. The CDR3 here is CASSTRGGDTEAFF. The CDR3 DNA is TGTGCCAGCAGCACTAGGGGGGGGGACACTGAAGCTTTCTTT.

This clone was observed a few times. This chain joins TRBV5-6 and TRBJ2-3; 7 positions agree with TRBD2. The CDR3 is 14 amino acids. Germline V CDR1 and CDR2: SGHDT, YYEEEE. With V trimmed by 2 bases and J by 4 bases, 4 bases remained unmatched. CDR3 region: CASSFVGGSDTQYF. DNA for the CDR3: TGTGCCAGCAGCTTTGTGGGGGGGTCAGATACGCAGTATTTT.

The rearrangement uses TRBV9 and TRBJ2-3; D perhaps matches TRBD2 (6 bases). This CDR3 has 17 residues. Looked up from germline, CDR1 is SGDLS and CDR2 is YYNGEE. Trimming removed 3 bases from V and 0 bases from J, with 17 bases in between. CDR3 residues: CASSGLGVGDSTDTQYF. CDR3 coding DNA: TGTGCCAGCAGCGGACTAGGGGTGGGGGACAGCACAGATACGCAGTATTTT.

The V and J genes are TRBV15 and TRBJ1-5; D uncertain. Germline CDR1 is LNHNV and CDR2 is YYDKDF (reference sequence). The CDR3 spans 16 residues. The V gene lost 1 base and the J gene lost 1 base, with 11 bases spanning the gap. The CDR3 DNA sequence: TGTGCCACCAGCAGAGGTTGGGAGGAAAGCAATCAGCCCCAGCATTTT. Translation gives CATSRGWEESNQPQHF.

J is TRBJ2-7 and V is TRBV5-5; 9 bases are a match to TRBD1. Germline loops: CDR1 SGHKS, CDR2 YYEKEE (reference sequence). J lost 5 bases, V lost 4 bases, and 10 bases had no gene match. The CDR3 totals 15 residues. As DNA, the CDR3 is TGTGCCAGCAGCCGAACACAGGGGGCGCGAGACGAGCAGTACTTC. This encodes CASSRTQGARDEQYF. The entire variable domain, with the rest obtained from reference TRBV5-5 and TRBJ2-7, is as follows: DAGVTQSPTHLIKTRGQQVTLRCSPISGHKSVSWYQQVLGQGPQFIFQYYEKEERGRGNFPDRFSARQFPNYSSELNVNALLLGDSALYLCASSRTQGARDEQYFGPGTRLTVT.

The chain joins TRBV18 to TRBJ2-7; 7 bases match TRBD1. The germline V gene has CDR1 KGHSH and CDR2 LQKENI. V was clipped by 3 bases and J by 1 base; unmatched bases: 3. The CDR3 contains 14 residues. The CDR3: CASSPRQGSYEQYF. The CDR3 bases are TGTGCCAGCTCACCGAGACAGGGTTCCTACGAGCAGTACTTC.

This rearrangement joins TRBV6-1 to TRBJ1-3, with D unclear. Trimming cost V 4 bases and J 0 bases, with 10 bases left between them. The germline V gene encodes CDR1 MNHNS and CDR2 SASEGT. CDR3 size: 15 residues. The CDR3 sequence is CASSVQEGSGNTIYF. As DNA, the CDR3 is TGTGCCAGCAGTGTCCAGGAGGGCTCTGGAAACACCATATATTTT.